What follows are 19 T cell receptor beta chains derived from one specimen sequenced in a study of PD-1 blockade in mismatch repair-deficient tumors. The repertoire was sequenced with immunoSEQ multiplex PCR; TCRdb's copy has only in-frame clones and lacks some. The table records roughly 70,000 clones, approximately 78% of them present only once. The material sequenced was peripheral blood, taken 2 weeks after starting pembrolizumab. The receptors stem from an adult with mismatch repair-deficient cancer.

This clone turned up a few times. The chain has TRBV7-8 and TRBJ2-1; no definite D call. Germline V gene data show CDR1 as SGHVS and CDR2 as FQNEAQ. Trimming took 7 bases from V and 5 from J, leaving 15 bases between them. The length of the CDR3 is 14 residues. Here the CDR3 reads CASTPFPGNNEQFF. The CDR3 DNA reads as TGTGCCAGCACCCCCTTCCCCGGTAACAATGAGCAGTTCTTC.

This chain links TRBV12-5 with TRBJ2-7; TRBD1 might be the D (5 bases). Trimming pared 0 bases from V and 0 bases from J, leaving 12 bases between. CDR1 LGHNT and CDR2 FRNRAP come from the germline V gene. This CDR3 is 16 amino acids long. This CDR3 is CASGLVVSDTSYEQYF. The CDR3 nucleotides are TGTGCTAGTGGTTTGGTAGTGTCGGACACCTCCTACGAGCAGTACTTC. The whole variable domain, filled in from reference TRBV12-5 and TRBJ2-7, reads DARVTQTPRHKVTEMGQEVTMRCQPILGHNTVFWYRQTMMQGLELLAYFRNRAPLDDSGMPKDRFSAEMPDATLATLKIQPSEPRDSAVYFCASGLVVSDTSYEQYFGPGTRLTVT.

The rearrangement joins TRBV4-1 to TRBJ2-7; a weak D match, TRBD1 (6 bases). The V and J ends lost 5 bases and 2 bases respectively, with 13 bases between them. This CDR3 has 14 amino acids. The V gene's germline CDR1 is MGHRA and CDR2 YSYEKL. The CDR3 spells CASSATGQPYEQYF. The CDR3 region has the DNA TGCGCCAGCAGCGCGACAGGACAGCCCTACGAGCAGTACTTC.

The J gene is TRBJ1-1, the V gene TRBV18; no definite D call. CDR1 and CDR2 from the germline V gene are KGHSH and LQKENI. This CDR3 region has 13 residues. Trimming took off 4 bases at V and 1 base at J, with 7 bases between the two ends. Here the CDR3 reads CASSQTQNTEAFF. CDR3 DNA: TGTGCCAGCTCACAGACACAGAACACTGAAGCTTTCTTT.

The chain links TRBV10-3 to TRBJ2-7; possibly TRBD1 for D (6 bases). There are 15 residues in the CDR3. The V gene's germline CDR1 is ENHRY and CDR2 SYGVKD. Trimming took off 6 bases at V and 0 bases at J, with 15 bases between the two ends. CDR3 bases: TGTGCCATCAGCCAGACAGGAAGGCTCTCCTACGAGCAGTACTTC. This codes for CAISQTGRLSYEQYF.

J is TRBJ2-3 and V is TRBV19; 14 bases align to TRBD2. This CDR3 has 20 residues. Unmatched junction bases numbered 14, after V lost 5 bases and J lost 1 base. Germline CDR1 is LNHDA and CDR2 is SQIVND (reference sequence). CDR3 nucleotides: TGTGCCAGTAGTCCGGGGACTAGCGGGAGAAAAGGTTATCGCACAGATACGCAGTATTTT. Residues: CASSPGTSGRKGYRTDTQYF.

This sequence joins TRBV7-8 and TRBJ2-1; perhaps TRBD1 as D (6 bases). The ends were cut back, 3 bases at V and 6 bases at J, with 12 bases in the middle. The CDR3 runs to 14 residues. CDR1 and CDR2 from the germline V gene are SGHVS and FQNEAQ. CDR3 protein: CASSFSGTTNEQFF. DNA of the CDR3: TGTGCCAGCAGCTTCTCCGGGACAACCAATGAGCAGTTCTTC.

The rearrangement uses TRBV30 and TRBJ1-1; 7 positions match TRBD1. This CDR3 has 14 residues. V shed 2 bases and J 1 base; nucleotides not matched to a gene: 4. Looked up from germline, CDR1 is GTSNPN and CDR2 is SVGIG (reference sequence). CDR3 DNA sequence: TGTGCCTGGAGTATCCGGACAGGGAACACTGAAGCTTTCTTT. This encodes CAWSIRTGNTEAFF.

This chain uses TRBV27 with TRBJ2-3; D not resolved. Trimming stripped 6 bases from V and 4 bases from J, with 8 bases between. The CDR3 runs to 12 residues. The germline V gene has CDR1 MNHEY and CDR2 SMNVEV (reference sequence). CDR3 in amino acids: CASRKWPDTQYF. The DNA of the CDR3 is TGTGCCAGCAGGAAGTGGCCAGATACGCAGTATTTT.

V is TRBV29-1 and J is TRBJ2-7; 10 positions agree with TRBD1. Losses at the gene ends were 6 bases for V and 6 bases for J; bases not matched to a gene: 8. The germline gives CDR1 SQVTM, CDR2 ANQGSEA. This CDR3 spans 13 amino acids. The CDR3 nucleotides read TGCAGCGTCCATACGACAGGGGGCGGCGAGCAGTACTTC. Translated, it gives CSVHTTGGGEQYF.

The CDR3 spells CASSPSGRAYNEQFF. CDR3 nucleotide sequence: TGTGCCAGCTCACCTAGCGGGAGGGCGTACAATGAGCAGTTCTTC. The V and J genes are TRBV18 and TRBJ2-1, with 11 bases identical to TRBD2. The CDR3 length is 15 residues. In germline, CDR1 is KGHSH, CDR2 LQKENI. V lost 3 bases and J lost 4; bases outside the gene matches: 2.

V gene TRBV5-4 combines with J gene TRBJ2-2, with 11 bases that match TRBD2. Germline CDR1 is SGHNT and CDR2 is YYREEE (reference sequence). The junction had 3 bases not matched to a gene; V was cut back by 4 bases and J by 4 bases. The CDR3 length is 15 residues. This CDR3 reads CASSPGTSGTGELFF. The CDR3 DNA reads as TGTGCCAGCAGCCCCGGGACTAGCGGCACCGGGGAGCTGTTTTTT. Using reference TRBV5-4 and TRBJ2-2 for the parts outside the CDR3, the full variable domain is ETGVTQSPTHLIKTRGQQVTLRCSSQSGHNTVSWYQQALGQGPQFIFQYYREEENGRGNFPPRFSGLQFPNYSSELNVNALELDDSALYLCASSPGTSGTGELFFGEGSRLTVL.

J is TRBJ2-7 and V is TRBV29-1; 7 positions agree with TRBD1. Germline V gives CDR1 SQVTM, CDR2 ANQGSEA. This CDR3 contains 12 residues. The trim removed 6 bases at V and 1 base at J, leaving 3 bases unmatched. For the CDR3, the DNA is TGCAGCGTCGCGACAGGGTCCTACGAGCAGTACTTC. Protein product: CSVATGSYEQYF.

The gene calls are TRBV5-6 and TRBJ2-1, with 9 bases fitting TRBD1. The CDR3 sequence is 16 residues long. Germline V gene lookup returns CDR1 SGHDT and CDR2 YYEEEE. V lost 3 bases and J lost 6; bases outside the gene matches: 10. The CDR3: CASSSLRGQGANEQFF. Written as DNA, the CDR3 is TGTGCCAGCAGCTCTTTGCGGGGACAGGGTGCCAATGAGCAGTTCTTC. The full variable domain, its missing parts supplied by reference TRBV5-6 and TRBJ2-1, is DAGVTQSPTHLIKTRGQQVTLRCSPKSGHDTVSWYQQALGQGPQFIFQYYEEEERQRGNFPDRFSGHQFPNYSSELNVNALLLGDSALYLCASSSLRGQGANEQFFGPGTRLTVL.

V gene TRBV7-9 combines with J gene TRBJ2-5, with D possibly matching TRBD1 (5 bases). Germline CDR1 is SEHNR and CDR2 is FQNEAQ (reference sequence). Trimming removed 5 bases from V and 0 bases from J, with 10 bases in between. The CDR3 totals 14 residues. CDR3 sequence reads: CASSPPRDQETQYF. CDR3 nucleotide sequence: TGTGCCAGCAGCCCCCCCAGGGACCAAGAGACCCAGTACTTC. Complete variable domain (other parts from reference TRBV7-9 and TRBJ2-5): DTGVSQNPRHKITKRGQNVTFRCDPISEHNRLYWYRQTLGQGPEFLTYFQNEAQLEKSRLLSDRFSAERPKGSFSTLEIQRTEQGDSAMYLCASSPPRDQETQYFGPGTRLLVL.

The genes are TRBV19 and TRBJ1-2, with D possibly being TRBD1 (5 bases). Per germline, CDR1 LNHDA and CDR2 SQIVND (reference sequence). The CDR3 is 12 residues long. V was pared by 8 bases and J by 1 base, with 8 bases between. In nucleotides, the CDR3 is TGTGCCAGTTGGGGGGATAACTATGGCTACACCTTC. Translating it yields CASWGDNYGYTF.

CDR3 region: CASSLARPGQGVGYGYTF. CDR3 sequence (DNA): TGTGCCAGCAGCTTAGCGAGACCCGGACAGGGGGTTGGCTATGGCTACACCTTC. V and J are TRBV7-2 and TRBJ1-2; 10 bases fit TRBD1. Germline CDR1 reads SGHTA; CDR2 reads FQGNSA. The length of the CDR3 is 18 residues. V lost 0 bases, J lost 4 bases, and 11 bases stayed unmatched. Supplemented by reference TRBV7-2 and TRBJ1-2, the full variable domain reads GAGVSQSPSNKVTEKGKDVELRCDPISGHTALYWYRQSLGQGLEFLIYFQGNSAPDKSGLPSDRFSAERTGGSVSTLTIQRTQQEDSAVYLCASSLARPGQGVGYGYTFGSGTRLTVV.

This chain connects TRBV5-4 to TRBJ1-4, with 9 bases matching TRBD1. The CDR3 has 14 residues. Germline V lookup: CDR1 SGHNT, CDR2 YYREEE (reference sequence). J gave up 7 bases and V 3 bases, and 4 bases lay outside the gene matches. CDR3 residues: CASSYTGGVEKLFF. In DNA, the CDR3 is TGTGCCAGCAGCTACACAGGGGGCGTTGAAAAACTGTTTTTT.

This clone was detected a few times. This chain connects TRBV5-4 to TRBJ1-2, with D maybe TRBD1 (6 bases). The CDR3 is 14 residues long. Germline V gene sequence: CDR1 SGHNT, CDR2 YYREEE (reference sequence). Trimming took off 5 bases at V and 2 bases at J, with 13 bases between the two ends. The CDR3 DNA follows: TGTGCCAGCAGGGGGCCGGGACACAACTATGGCTACACCTTC. Translated: CASRGPGHNYGYTF.